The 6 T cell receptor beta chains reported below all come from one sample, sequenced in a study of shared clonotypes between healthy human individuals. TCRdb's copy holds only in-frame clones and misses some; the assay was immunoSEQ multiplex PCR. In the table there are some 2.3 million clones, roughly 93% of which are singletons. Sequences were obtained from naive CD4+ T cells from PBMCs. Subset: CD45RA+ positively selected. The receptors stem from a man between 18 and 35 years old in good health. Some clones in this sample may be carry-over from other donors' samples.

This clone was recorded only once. CDR3 coding DNA: TGTGCCAGCAGTTGGGGGGCCAGGGGTCAGCCCCAGCATTTT. This codes for CASSWGARGQPQHF. The genes are TRBV27 and TRBJ1-5, with a weak D call TRBD1 (6 bases). V lost 4 bases and J lost 6, with 13 bases in between. The CDR3 has 14 residues. CDR1 is MNHEY, CDR2 SMNVEV, per germline (reference sequence).

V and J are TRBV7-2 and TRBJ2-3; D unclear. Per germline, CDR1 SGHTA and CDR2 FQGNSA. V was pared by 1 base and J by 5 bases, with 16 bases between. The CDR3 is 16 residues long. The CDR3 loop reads CASSLVGMLWQDTQYF. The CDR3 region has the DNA TGTGCCAGCAGCTTAGTGGGGATGTTGTGGCAAGATACGCAGTATTTT.

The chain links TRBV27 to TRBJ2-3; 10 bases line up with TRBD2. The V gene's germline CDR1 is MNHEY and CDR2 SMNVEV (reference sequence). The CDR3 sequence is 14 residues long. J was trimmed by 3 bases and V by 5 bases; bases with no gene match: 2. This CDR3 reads CASSPAGGTDTQYF. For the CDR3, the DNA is TGTGCCAGCAGTCCAGCGGGAGGGACAGATACGCAGTATTTT.

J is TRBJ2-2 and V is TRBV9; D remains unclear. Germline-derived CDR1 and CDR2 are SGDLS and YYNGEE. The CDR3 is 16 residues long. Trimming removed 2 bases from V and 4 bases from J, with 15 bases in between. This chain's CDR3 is CASSVSRQFGTGELFF. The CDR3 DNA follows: TGTGCCAGCAGCGTTAGTAGGCAGTTCGGCACCGGGGAGCTGTTTTTT.

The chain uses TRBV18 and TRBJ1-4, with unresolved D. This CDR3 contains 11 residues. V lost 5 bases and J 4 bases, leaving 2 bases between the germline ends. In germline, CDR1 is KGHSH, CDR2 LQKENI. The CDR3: CASSDNEKLFF. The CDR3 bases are TGTGCCAGCTCAGATAATGAAAAACTGTTTTTT.

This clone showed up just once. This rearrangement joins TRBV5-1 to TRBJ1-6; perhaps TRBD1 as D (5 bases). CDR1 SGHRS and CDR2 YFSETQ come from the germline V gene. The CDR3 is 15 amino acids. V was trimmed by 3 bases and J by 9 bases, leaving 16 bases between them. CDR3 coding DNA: TGCGCCAGCAGCTGGGGCCCGGACGTCGGTTCACCCCTCCACTTT. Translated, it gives CASSWGPDVGSPLHF.